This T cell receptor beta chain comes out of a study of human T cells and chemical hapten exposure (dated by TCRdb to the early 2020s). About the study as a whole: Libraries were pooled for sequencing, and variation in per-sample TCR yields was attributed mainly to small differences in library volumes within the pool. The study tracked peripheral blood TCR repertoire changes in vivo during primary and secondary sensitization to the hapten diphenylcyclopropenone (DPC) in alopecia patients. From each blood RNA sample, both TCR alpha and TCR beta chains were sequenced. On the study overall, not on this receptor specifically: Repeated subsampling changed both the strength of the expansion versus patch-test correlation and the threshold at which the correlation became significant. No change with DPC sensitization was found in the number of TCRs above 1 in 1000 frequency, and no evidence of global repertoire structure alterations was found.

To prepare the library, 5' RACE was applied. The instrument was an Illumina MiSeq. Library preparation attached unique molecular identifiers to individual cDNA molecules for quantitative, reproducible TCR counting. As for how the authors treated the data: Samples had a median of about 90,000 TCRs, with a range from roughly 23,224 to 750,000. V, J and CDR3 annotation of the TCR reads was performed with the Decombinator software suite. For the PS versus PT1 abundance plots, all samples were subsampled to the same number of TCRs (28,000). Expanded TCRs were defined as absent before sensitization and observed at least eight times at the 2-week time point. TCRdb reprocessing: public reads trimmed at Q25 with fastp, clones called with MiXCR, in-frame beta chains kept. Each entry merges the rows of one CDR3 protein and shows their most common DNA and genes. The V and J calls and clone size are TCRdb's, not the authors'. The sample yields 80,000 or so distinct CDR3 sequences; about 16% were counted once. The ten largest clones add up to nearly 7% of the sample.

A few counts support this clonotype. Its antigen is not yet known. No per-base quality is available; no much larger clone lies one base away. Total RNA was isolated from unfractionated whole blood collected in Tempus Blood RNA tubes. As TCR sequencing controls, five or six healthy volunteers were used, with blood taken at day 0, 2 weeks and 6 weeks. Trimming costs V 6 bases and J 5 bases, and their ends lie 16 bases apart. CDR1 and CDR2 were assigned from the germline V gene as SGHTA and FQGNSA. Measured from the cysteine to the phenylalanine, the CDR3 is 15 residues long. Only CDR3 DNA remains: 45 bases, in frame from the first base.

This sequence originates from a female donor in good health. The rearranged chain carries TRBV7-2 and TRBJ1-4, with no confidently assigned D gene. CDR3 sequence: CASRRTGYRNEKLFF. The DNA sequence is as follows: TGTGCCAGCAGGCGTACGGGGTACCGAAATGAAAAACTGTTTTTT.